A selection of T cell receptor beta chains follows, all from one sample in a study of blood T cell repertoires in COVID-19. Here immunoSEQ multiplex PCR was the method, and the copy in TCRdb shows in-frame clones only, minus some. Of about 240,000 clones listed, about 82% are singletons. Material: peripheral blood. All receptors derive from a man older than 75 with acute or convalescent COVID-19. CDR3s include the opening cysteine and the closing phenylalanine or tryptophan.

j_call v_call cdr3_aa
TRBJ1-1 TRBV15 CATSSLRGSPTFF
TRBJ1-6 TRBV5-6 CASSLPDRSYNSPLHF
TRBJ2-1 TRBV9 CASSVGSGTSGRTGYNEQFF
TRBJ2-7 TRBV18 CASSPGATTNEQYF
TRBJ1-6 TRBV7-8 CASSLQGMYNSPLHF
TRBJ2-3 TRBV29-1 CSVGVTFTDTQYF
TRBJ1-1 TRBV5-1 CASSLGTGVTEAFF
TRBJ2-7 TRBV11-1 CASSLPGAQLYEQYF
TRBJ2-1 TRBV7-8 CASRGNSGRDEQFF
TRBJ2-5 TRBV7-2 CASSLDFSGCDF
TRBJ1-1 TRBV2 CASSELATFGAFF
TRBJ1-6 TRBV5-4 CASSRTGEGSPLHF
TRBJ1-6 TRBV2 CASSMGQANSPLHF
TRBJ2-3 TRBV27 CASSLQRRYTDTQYF
TRBJ2-4 TRBV4-1 CASSLIPGQGLENIQYF
TRBJ1-6 TRBV5-1 CASSKVRGSPLHF
TRBJ1-2 TRBV28 CASSEKGAGYGYTF
TRBJ2-1 TRBV27 CASSSTWTSGIYNEQFF
TRBJ1-1 TRBV9 CASSAHLGDTNTEAFF
TRBJ1-6 TRBV5-1 CASSRAGGGSPLHF
TRBJ2-3 TRBV28 CASSLWGAGGPTSTDTQYF
TRBJ2-1 TRBV27 CASSRTGAYNERFF
TRBJ1-2 TRBV6-4 CASSRQGNYGYTF
TRBJ2-6 TRBV11-3 CASSLSTLGANVLTF
TRBJ1-3 TRBV5-6 CASSLGQGVGNTIYF
TRBJ1-2 TRBV18 CASSPGTPYGYTF
TRBJ2-1 TRBV27 CASSLWGQGLDSDEQFF
TRBJ2-2 TRBV5-1 CAGSISSGRYTGELFF
TRBJ2-2 TRBV3-1/TRBV3-2 CASSLGQRSTGELFF
TRBJ2-7 TRBV3-1/TRBV3-2 CASSQEVPGGWQYF
TRBJ2-7 TRBV7-2 CASSRTGGPNYEQYF
TRBJ2-2 TRBV7-6 CASSRSITNTGELFF
TRBJ1-6 TRBV9 CASSPRSGVNSPLHF
TRBJ2-1 TRBV28 CASSPGTGIPNSNEQFF
TRBJ1-1 TRBV4-1 CASSSDRGTEAFF
TRBJ1-3 TRBV6-5 CASMIGTLSGNTIYF
TRBJ1-1 TRBV18 CASSPRRGGSNTEAFF
TRBJ2-3 TRBV10-1 CASSRDQGVGTDTQYF
TRBJ1-5 TRBV3-1/TRBV3-2 CASSQEGDQPQHF
TRBJ2-3 TRBV13 CASSFGLSTDTQYF
TRBJ2-3 TRBV28 CATAGGVDTQYF
TRBJ2-7 TRBV5-4 CASSADRGRSLYEQYF
TRBJ2-1 TRBV27 CASTLSSGNSYNEQFF
TRBJ1-3 TRBV5-1 CASSPTGGDGNTIYF